This TCR beta chain was identified during a study of OX40 agonist ivuxolimab in advanced cancers. Germline V gene lookup returns CDR1 SGHAT and CDR2 FQNNGV. The V end was cut by 4 bases, the J end by 5 bases, with 15 bases between. The CDR3 loop spans 15 amino acids. Only in-frame clones appear in the TCRdb table, and some are missing; sequencing was by immunoSEQ multiplex PCR. The sample carries about 22,000 clones, approximately 80% recorded once. Sequences were derived from CD4+ or CD8+ T cells sorted from blood, sampled in a trial of the OX40 agonist ivuxolimab. This TCR came from an adult with an advanced solid tumor such as melanoma, head and neck, liver or kidney cancer. The chain is built from TRBV11-2 and TRBJ2-1; perhaps TRBD2 as D (6 bases). CDR3 nucleotides: TGTGCCAGCAGCTCCCGGGACTGGGGAGACAATGAGCAGTTCTTC. Amino acid sequence: CASSSRDWGDNEQFF.